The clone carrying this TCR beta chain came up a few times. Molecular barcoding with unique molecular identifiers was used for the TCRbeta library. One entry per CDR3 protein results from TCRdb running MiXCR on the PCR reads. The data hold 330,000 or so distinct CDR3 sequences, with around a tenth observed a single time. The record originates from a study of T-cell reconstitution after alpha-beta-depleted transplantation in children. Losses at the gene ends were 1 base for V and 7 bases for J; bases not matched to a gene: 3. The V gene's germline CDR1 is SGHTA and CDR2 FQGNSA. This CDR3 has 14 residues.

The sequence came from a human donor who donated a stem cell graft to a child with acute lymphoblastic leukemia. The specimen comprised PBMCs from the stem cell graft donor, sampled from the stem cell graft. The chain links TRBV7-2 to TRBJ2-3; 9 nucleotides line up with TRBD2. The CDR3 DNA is TGTGCCAGCAGCTTAGGGCTAGCGGGACATACGCAGTATTTT. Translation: CASSLGLAGHTQYF.